One and the same sample provided the 30 T cell receptor beta chains below, sequenced in a study of brain T cells in children with intractable seizures. The sample's time point: blood from clinic visit 5 months post-surgery; TSC patient then seizure free. TCRdb's table, derived via immunoSEQ multiplex PCR, lists solely in-frame clones and lacks some. Here the sample spans about 340,000 clones, 93% being singletons. The sequenced sample was peripheral blood, obtained around 5 months after surgery. These receptors came from a boy less than two years old with tuberous sclerosis and intractable seizures.

V and J are TRBV7-9 and TRBJ2-1; D may correspond to TRBD1 or TRBD2 (5 bases each). CDR1 is SEHNR and CDR2 is FQNEAQ in the germline V gene (reference sequence). The CDR3 covers 15 residues. Trimming removed 1 base from V and 6 bases from J, with 13 bases in between. In DNA, the CDR3 is TGTGCCAGCAGCTTAGGAGGGGTGTTAGGCAATGAGCAGTTCTTC. Translated: CASSLGGVLGNEQFF.

This chain uses TRBV18 with TRBJ1-1; the D gene is possibly TRBD1 (5 bases). The CDR3 runs 12 residues. CDR1 is KGHSH and CDR2 is LQKENI in the germline V gene. The germline V and J ends were trimmed by 6 bases and 1 base, with 6 bases remaining between them. The CDR3 DNA follows: TGTGCCAGCTCCGGGGGGAACACTGAAGCTTTCTTT. Its translation is CASSGGNTEAFF.

The V gene is TRBV27, the J gene TRBJ1-1, with 9 nucleotides matching TRBD1. In germline, CDR1 is MNHEY, CDR2 SMNVEV (reference sequence). The CDR3 runs to 15 residues. J gave up 4 bases and V 5 bases, and 8 bases lay outside the gene matches. The CDR3 sequence: CASSLYRGQGTEAFF. CDR3 DNA: TGTGCCAGCAGTCTGTACAGGGGGCAGGGCACTGAAGCTTTCTTT.

V is TRBV29-1 and J is TRBJ1-2; D is unresolved. Germline CDR1 reads SQVTM; CDR2 reads ANQGSEA. The V end lost 3 bases, the J end lost 1 base, and 6 bases lay between the germline ends. The CDR3 sequence is 12 residues long. CDR3 loop: CSVDDNNYGYTF. As DNA, the CDR3 is TGCAGCGTTGACGACAATAACTATGGCTACACCTTC.

This chain uses TRBV9 with TRBJ2-2; D might be TRBD2 (5 bases). The V end lost 2 bases, the J end lost 4 bases, and 18 bases lay between the germline ends. Germline V gene data show CDR1 as SGDLS and CDR2 as YYNGEE. The length of the CDR3 is 17 residues. CDR3 protein: CASSVERKVRATGELFF. CDR3 DNA: TGTGCCAGCAGCGTGGAACGGAAGGTGCGGGCCACCGGGGAGCTGTTTTTT.

This clone has a single count. The V call is TRBV7-9, the J call TRBJ1-5; D unclear. The CDR3 is made up of 13 amino acids. CDR1 is SEHNR and CDR2 is FQNEAQ in the germline V gene (reference sequence). V lost 1 base and J 5 bases, leaving 6 bases between the germline ends. CDR3 nucleotide sequence: TGTGCCAGCAGCTTAGGTGGGCATCAGCCCCAGCATTTT. Residues: CASSLGGHQPQHF.

The DNA of the CDR3 is TGTGCCAGCAGCGTAGGGACTAGTAATGAAAAACTGTTTTTT. This sequence encodes CASSVGTSNEKLFF. The chain couples TRBV9 to TRBJ1-4; D is ambiguous. Trimming removed 0 bases at V and 4 bases at J, with 7 bases between. CDR1 and CDR2 (germline): SGDLS, YYNGEE. This CDR3 spans 14 amino acids.

The table lists this clone with a count of one. This chain uses TRBV18 with TRBJ2-7; 9 bases are shared with TRBD1. The CDR3 totals 16 residues. Germline CDR1 is KGHSH and CDR2 is LQKENI. J lost 3 bases, V lost 0 bases, and 6 bases had no gene match. As DNA, the CDR3 is TGTGCCAGCTCACCACCTCAGGACAGGGGCCACTACGAGCAGTACTTC. It is translated as CASSPPQDRGHYEQYF.

This clone was detected only once. The V gene is TRBV7-3, the J gene TRBJ2-7; D is ambiguous. CDR3 length equals 14 residues. Germline-derived CDR1 and CDR2 are SGHTA and FQGTGA. Trimming removed 0 bases from V and 0 bases from J, with 6 bases in between. DNA for the CDR3: TGTGCCAGCAGCTTAACGAGTGACTCCTACGAGCAGTACTTC. This gives the protein CASSLTSDSYEQYF.

The genes are TRBV7-6 and TRBJ2-3, with TRBD2 identical over 8 bases. V was pared by 2 bases and J by 1 base, with 5 bases of the junction left unmatched. The CDR3 consists of 16 residues. Germline CDR1 SGHVS, CDR2 FNYEAQ. DNA for the CDR3: TGTGCCAGCAGCTTATGGGCGGGAGGACGCACAGATACGCAGTATTTT. Translated: CASSLWAGGRTDTQYF.

This chain joins TRBV7-2 and TRBJ2-7; 8 bases align to TRBD1. Germline V gene data show CDR1 as SGHTA and CDR2 as FQGNSA. V was clipped by 6 bases and J by 0 bases; unmatched bases: 4. The CDR3 contains 14 residues. This CDR3 reads CASRPTGGSYEQYF. CDR3 sequence (DNA): TGTGCCAGCAGACCTACAGGGGGCTCCTACGAGCAGTACTTC.

The gene calls are TRBV28 and TRBJ2-7, with 8 bases lining up with TRBD2. The J segment lost 3 bases and the V segment lost 10 bases, leaving 8 bases of the junction unmatched. The germline CDR1 and CDR2 sequences are MDHEN and SYDVKM. This CDR3 spans 13 amino acids. CDR3: CATAIAGNYEQYF. The CDR3, as DNA: TGTGCCACCGCAATAGCGGGAAACTACGAGCAGTACTTC.

The chain combines TRBV6-5 with TRBJ1-1; 12 bases fit TRBD1. Germline loops: CDR1 MNHEY, CDR2 SVGAGI. Trimming cost V 2 bases and J 6 bases; bases outside gene matches: 4. The CDR3 is 15 residues long. As DNA, the CDR3 is TGTGCCAGCAGTTACGGGGGACAGGGGGCCGCTGAAGCTTTCTTT. Encoded protein: CASSYGGQGAAEAFF.

As DNA, the CDR3 is TGTGCCAGCAGCCCCTGGGACAGCCTTAATGAAAAACTGTTTTTT. It yields the protein CASSPWDSLNEKLFF. The chain recombines TRBV7-9 with TRBJ1-4, with TRBD1 matching over 7 bases. This CDR3 is built from 15 residues. Germline lookup yields CDR1 SEHNR and CDR2 FQNEAQ (reference sequence). Germline trimming cut 5 bases from V and 4 bases from J; bases unmatched to any gene: 7.

The chain carries TRBV4-1 and TRBJ1-3; no reliable D call. The germline CDR1 and CDR2 sequences are MGHRA and YSYEKL. The CDR3 length is 15 residues. Trimming stripped 0 bases from V and 6 bases from J, with 12 bases between. CDR3 residues: CASSQDGRQTNTIYF. The DNA for the CDR3 is TGCGCCAGCAGCCAAGATGGTAGGCAGACAAACACCATATATTTT.

This clone appeared once. The identical CDR3 is also encoded by other nucleotide sequences in the sample. The chain joins TRBV5-4 to TRBJ2-7; D is uncertain. V was pared by 0 bases and J by 3 bases, with 4 bases between. The CDR3 length is 12 residues. CDR1 and CDR2 from the germline V gene are SGHNT and YYREEE (reference sequence). The CDR3 spells CASSLEGYEQYF. CDR3 DNA sequence: TGTGCCAGCAGCTTGGAGGGCTACGAGCAGTACTTC.

DNA of the CDR3: TGTGCCAGTAGTATGACAGCGTTGAACACTGAAGCTTTCTTT. Translating gives CASSMTALNTEAFF. This chain uses TRBV19 with TRBJ1-1; D is possibly TRBD1 (5 bases). V was pared by 3 bases and J by 0 bases, with 8 bases between. The CDR3 has 14 amino acids. In germline, CDR1 is LNHDA, CDR2 SQIVND (reference sequence).

In this sample, this clone turned up a few times. The rearrangement links TRBV25-1 to TRBJ1-1; TRBD1 agrees at 8 bases. The CDR3 spans 15 residues. With 3 bases clipped from V and 5 bases from J, the junction kept 8 bases outside the gene matches. Germline loops: CDR1 MGHDK, CDR2 SYGVNS. CDR3 sequence reads: CASSDPGGEVTEAFF. CDR3 nucleotides: TGTGCCAGCAGTGACCCAGGGGGCGAGGTGACTGAAGCTTTCTTT.

This sequence joins TRBV13 and TRBJ2-5; 7 bases are shared with TRBD2. CDR3 length equals 14 residues. The germline CDR1 and CDR2 sequences are PRHDT and FYEKMQ (reference sequence). Germline trimming cut 3 bases from V and 4 bases from J; bases unmatched to any gene: 5. The CDR3 protein is CASSLTSRGETQYF. The CDR3, as DNA: TGTGCCAGCAGCTTGACTAGCCGGGGAGAGACCCAGTACTTC.

This clone was seen more than once but under ten times. The V gene is TRBV7-9, the J gene TRBJ2-7; TRBD1 aligns across 9 bases. CDR1 is SEHNR, CDR2 FQNEAQ, per germline (reference sequence). The V segment lost 5 bases and the J segment 4 bases; nucleotides outside the gene matches: 6. CDR3 length: 14 residues. CDR3 sequence reads: CASSPRDRVYEQYF. CDR3 nucleotide sequence: TGTGCCAGCAGCCCCCGGGACAGGGTGTACGAGCAGTACTTC.

DNA for the CDR3: TGTGCCAGCAGTTCCCTACAGGGACTCCAAGAGACCCAGTACTTC. It yields the protein CASSSLQGLQETQYF. The genes are TRBV6-6 and TRBJ2-5; D may be TRBD1 or TRBD2 (6 bases each). This CDR3 is built from 15 residues. V gave up 4 bases and J gave up 1 base, with 13 bases separating them. CDR1 and CDR2 from the germline V gene are MNHNY and SVGAGI (reference sequence).

The V gene is TRBV14, the J gene TRBJ1-3, with D maybe TRBD1 (5 bases). V lost 7 bases and J 3 bases, leaving 16 bases between the germline ends. The CDR3 has 15 residues. Germline V CDR1 and CDR2: SGHDN, FVKESK. The CDR3 reads CASTGPAGFGNTIYF. Written as DNA, the CDR3 is TGTGCCAGCACAGGGCCAGCCGGGTTTGGAAACACCATATATTTT.

The chain joins TRBV4-1 to TRBJ1-3; unclear D gene. Germline lookup yields CDR1 MGHRA and CDR2 YSYEKL. V dropped 0 bases and J dropped 0 bases, with 9 bases sitting between them. The length of the CDR3 is 16 residues. CDR3 in amino acids: CASSQDVASSGNTIYF. The CDR3 DNA follows: TGCGCCAGCAGCCAAGATGTTGCAAGCTCTGGAAACACCATATATTTT.

The rearrangement joins TRBV5-6 to TRBJ2-7, with D unclear. Per the germline V gene, CDR1 is SGHDT and CDR2 is YYEEEE. V lost 4 bases to trimming and J lost 2 bases, with 16 bases between them. The CDR3 totals 15 residues. CDR3 in amino acids: CASSPSPRVTYEQYF. DNA for the CDR3: TGTGCCAGCAGCCCGTCTCCACGGGTGACCTACGAGCAGTACTTC.

This clone was detected only once. The chain combines TRBV4-1 with TRBJ2-7; TRBD2 agrees at 8 bases. Germline V gives CDR1 MGHRA, CDR2 YSYEKL. The junction had 8 bases not matched to a gene; V was cut back by 1 base and J by 0 bases. The CDR3 is 17 residues long. The CDR3 is CASSQGGSGEASYEQYF. In DNA, the CDR3 is TGCGCCAGCAGCCAAGGGGGTAGCGGGGAAGCCTCCTACGAGCAGTACTTC.

This rearrangement joins TRBV20-1 to TRBJ1-5; perhaps TRBD1 as D (6 bases). V was trimmed by 6 bases and J by 0 bases, leaving 18 bases between them. The CDR3 length is 16 residues. CDR1 is DFQATT, CDR2 SNEGSKA, per germline (reference sequence). Here the CDR3 DNA reads TGCAGTGCCAGTCTCCGGACAGTTAATAGCAATCAGCCCCAGCATTTT. Translation gives CSASLRTVNSNQPQHF.

The V call is TRBV5-1, the J call TRBJ2-7; 11 nucleotides line up with TRBD2. The CDR3 loop spans 17 amino acids. The germline gives CDR1 SGHRS, CDR2 YFSETQ. V lost 0 bases to trimming and J lost 2 bases; unmatched junction nucleotides: 7. The DNA for the CDR3 is TGCGCCAGCAGCTTGGCCGCTAGCGGGGGGTTAGCCTACGAGCAGTACTTC. Amino acids: CASSLAASGGLAYEQYF.

This rearrangement joins TRBV6-5 to TRBJ1-2, with D maybe TRBD1 (6 bases). From germline, CDR1 is MNHEY and CDR2 SVGAGI. The germline V and J ends were trimmed by 1 base and 6 bases, with 12 bases remaining between them. This CDR3 comprises 14 residues. CDR3 sequence (DNA): TGTGCCAGCAGTTACTTAGGGAGGGGGGATGGCTACACCTTC. As protein: CASSYLGRGDGYTF.

J is TRBJ2-3 and V is TRBV4-1; no clear D. Trimming pared 0 bases from V and 2 bases from J, leaving 12 bases between. CDR1 MGHRA and CDR2 YSYEKL come from the germline V gene. There are 16 residues in the CDR3. The CDR3 region has the DNA TGCGCCAGCAGCCAAGATCCGGGCGTCCCCACAGATACGCAGTATTTT. Amino acids: CASSQDPGVPTDTQYF.

The sample holds one count of this clone. The chain combines TRBV5-1 with TRBJ2-7, with 9 bases lining up with TRBD2. CDR1 is SGHRS and CDR2 is YFSETQ in the germline V gene. Trimming cost V 1 base and J 2 bases; bases outside gene matches: 7. The CDR3 has 16 amino acids. In DNA form, the CDR3 reads TGCGCCAGCAGCTTGCGGCTAGCGGGACCCACCTACGAGCAGTACTTC. It specifies CASSLRLAGPTYEQYF.